A single sample gave rise to the 8 T cell receptor beta chains below, sequenced in a study of blood T cell repertoires in COVID-19. The table came from immunoSEQ multiplex PCR; TCRdb's copy has only in-frame clones and leaves some out. Altogether around 23,000 clones are present, about four fifths being singletons, with the ten largest covering more than 6.5%. The sequenced sample was peripheral blood. Source of these receptors: a man aged 50 to 60 with COVID-19, enrolled during active disease.

The chain links TRBV13 to TRBJ2-5; D possibly corresponds to TRBD2 (6 bases). The CDR3 consists of 12 residues. The V and J ends lost 4 bases and 5 bases respectively, with 8 bases between them. Germline CDR1 reads PRHDT; CDR2 reads FYEKMQ (reference sequence). CDR3 DNA: TGTGCCAGCAGCTCCGGAGGGGAGACCCAGTACTTC. Its protein is CASSSGGETQYF.

The rearrangement links TRBV24-1 to TRBJ2-7, with 7 bases fitting TRBD1. The germline gives CDR1 KGHDR, CDR2 SFDVKD. The CDR3 extends over 13 amino acids. J gave up 4 bases and V 4 bases, and 3 bases lay outside the gene matches. The CDR3 region is CATSEGGEYEQYF. The CDR3 DNA follows: TGTGCCACCAGTGAAGGGGGCGAATACGAGCAGTACTTC.

The V and J genes are TRBV3-1 (or the pseudogene TRBV3-2) and TRBJ1-5; D perhaps matches TRBD1 (5 bases). The germline CDR1 and CDR2 sequences are LGHDT and YNNKEL (reference sequence). The CDR3 length is 14 residues. Trimming took off 2 bases at V and 0 bases at J, with 5 bases between the two ends. DNA for the CDR3: TGTGCCAGCAGCCAACAGGGTAGCAATCAGCCCCAGCATTTT. Protein product: CASSQQGSNQPQHF.

This chain uses TRBV5-1 with TRBJ2-3; TRBD2 is a possible D gene (5 bases). Germline V gene data show CDR1 as SGHRS and CDR2 as YFSETQ. The CDR3 runs to 14 residues. V was trimmed by 0 bases and J by 5 bases, leaving 10 bases between them. The CDR3, as DNA: TGCGCCAGCAGCTTGGGAGCGGTCTTAGATACGCAGTATTTT. It specifies CASSLGAVLDTQYF.

J is TRBJ2-7 and V is TRBV13; 14 bases are shared with TRBD2. CDR3 length equals 17 residues. Germline CDR1 is PRHDT and CDR2 is FYEKMQ (reference sequence). Trimming took 4 bases from V and 4 from J; bases not matched to a gene: 9. Written as DNA, the CDR3 is TGTGCCAGCAGCTCGGGGGGACTAGCGGGGGCTGGTTACGAGCAGTACTTC. Translated, it gives CASSSGGLAGAGYEQYF.

The genes are TRBV27 and TRBJ2-1; perhaps TRBD1 as D (6 bases). V lost 6 bases, J lost 9 bases, and 9 bases lay in between. Germline values: CDR1 MNHEY, CDR2 SMNVEV (reference sequence). The CDR3 covers 11 residues. Written as DNA, the CDR3 is TGTGCCAGCAGGACAGGAGTTGAGCAGTTCTTC. Translated, it gives CASRTGVEQFF.

This clone was counted between two and nine times. The CDR3: CASSYRGAGLNQPQHF. In DNA form, the CDR3 reads TGTGCCAGCAGCTACCGCGGGGCGGGACTCAATCAGCCCCAGCATTTT. V usage is TRBV5-5 and J usage is TRBJ1-5; perhaps TRBD1 as D (5 bases). Germline CDR1 and CDR2: SGHKS and YYEKEE (reference sequence). V was pared by 3 bases and J by 3 bases, with 16 bases between. The length of the CDR3 is 16 residues.

This clone was observed a few times. The V call is TRBV6-5, the J call TRBJ2-7, with D possibly matching TRBD1 (6 bases). The CDR3 runs 14 residues. V dropped 6 bases and J dropped 0 bases, with 12 bases sitting between them. Germline CDR1 MNHEY, CDR2 SVGAGI. The CDR3 spells CASSRQDSSYEQYF. The DNA of the CDR3 is TGTGCCAGCAGCCGGCAGGACAGCTCCTACGAGCAGTACTTC.